The present entry profiles one TCR beta chain with its context. In this sample, this clone turned up once. No antigen is known for it. No quality values exist for individual bases; no much larger clone is one base distant. Each collaborating institution followed its own protocols to collect whole blood in K2EDTA tubes. Collaborator samples were shipped for TCRbeta analysis as frozen whole blood, isolated PBMCs, or DNA extracted from either sample type. This record belongs to a study of blood T cell repertoires in COVID-19 (dated by TCRdb to the early 2020s). At the level of the whole study: The collaborator samples originated in the United States, Italy and Spain and spanned the acute and convalescent phases of COVID-19. The material from the prospective study consisted of cDNA or gDNA derived from T cells, B-cell-depleted T cells, or PBMCs. Deeply sampled blood TCRbeta repertoires from subjects exposed to, actively infected with, or recovered from COVID-19 were included in the dataset. The repertoires were made available in a free public database intended to serve as a resource for research on the immune response to SARS-CoV-2. The samples were drawn from two sources: the first 160 participants of the ongoing ImmuneRACE study, and over 1,000 subjects contributed by 6 global collaborators. Sample metadata almost always included a de-identified subject ID, COVID-19 status, age in years and sex. HLA class I and class II types, where available, came from metadata supplied by the sample provider rather than from assay-based typing. Overall results and qualifications from the work: The amount of clinical and demographic metadata varied by source and participant and was provided uncurated.

TCRbeta CDR3 regions were amplified from genomic DNA using the immunoSEQ Assay, a bias-controlled multiplex PCR. For the original study's pipeline: The number of nucleated cells in each sample was estimated from the amplification of reference gene primers within the assay. To quantify the absolute abundance of each unique TCRbeta CDR3 rearrangement, sequence reads were collapsed and filtered. For each sample, productive Simpson clonality was calculated by taking the square root of Simpson's diversity index across productive rearrangements. Held by TCRdb, this immuneACCESS table contains in-frame sequences only and omits some clones. Under half of the omission traces to an unresolved V gene where checked; the cause of the rest is unknown. The V and J calls and clone size come from that table; D and trimming were worked out from the DNA. The sample table lists around 55,000 clones, 90% of them with a count of one. The ten largest clones represent approximately 14% of the sample.

The junction shows trimming of 4 bases on V and 7 bases on J, plus 14 bases between the germline ends. The CDR3 has 14 amino acids, counting the end cysteine and phenylalanine. Only CDR3 DNA is held: 42 bases, read in frame from base 1. From the germline V gene, CDR1 is SGHDN and CDR2 is FVKESK. The rearrangement combines TRBV14 with TRBJ2-1; the D gene assignment is ambiguous. This receptor was identified in a human donor with active COVID-19. The donor label of this sample is uncertain. Sample: peripheral blood. Here the CDR3 is given as CASSRTTITNEQFF. DNA sequence: TGTGCCAGCAGCCGCACAACGATTACGAATGAGCAGTTCTTC.